The 14 T cell receptor beta chains listed next were all sequenced from one sample in a study of T-cell memory formation after mild COVID-19. Using its own MiXCR run on the 5' RACE reads, TCRdb lists one record per CDR3 protein. The repertoire includes 100,000 to 150,000 distinct CDR3 sequences, approximately 6.3% of them detected once, and under 2.5% sits in the top ten. The material sequenced was PBMCs or a T cell subset sorted from them (not recorded which). These receptors originate from an adult woman who had mild COVID-19 (a few samples of this study predate the infection). Cell type and time point are not known.

This clonotype was seen a handful of times. The V and J genes are TRBV5-6 and TRBJ1-1; 9 bases align to TRBD1. J was trimmed by 10 bases and V by 4 bases; bases with no gene match: 17. Germline V CDR1 and CDR2: SGHDT, YYEEEE. The CDR3 is 16 residues long. The CDR3 protein is CASSPRQGGRAAGAFF. The CDR3 bases are TGTGCCAGCAGCCCACGACAGGGGGGAAGAGCTGCTGGAGCTTTCTTT.

The CDR3 reads CASSLSGRGSWGNEQFF. In nucleotides, the CDR3 is TGTGCCAGCAGTTTATCGGGCAGGGGAAGTTGGGGCAATGAGCAGTTCTTC. The chain joins TRBV27 to TRBJ2-1; D possibly corresponds to TRBD1 (6 bases). Trimming cost V 0 bases and J 6 bases, with 18 bases left between them. The CDR3 spans 17 residues. The germline gives CDR1 MNHEY, CDR2 SMNVEV (reference sequence).

This rearrangement joins TRBV10-2 to TRBJ2-5; D could derive from TRBD1 or TRBD2 (5 bases each). The V end was cut by 0 bases, the J end by 5 bases, with 10 bases between. The length of the CDR3 is 14 residues. Germline CDR1 WSHSY, CDR2 SAAADI. The CDR3 is CASSESPGTETQYF. Here the CDR3 DNA reads TGCGCCAGCAGTGAGTCTCCGGGGACGGAGACCCAGTACTTC.

This clonotype was found many times. The V gene is TRBV20-1, the J gene TRBJ2-3; no firm D call. Germline V gene sequence: CDR1 DFQATT, CDR2 SNEGSKA (reference sequence). The CDR3 is 13 amino acids. V shed 0 bases and J shed 2 bases, with 6 bases lying between them. CDR3 coding DNA: TGCAGTGCTAGAGAAGGGATCACAGATACGCAGTATTTT. Translated, it gives CSAREGITDTQYF.

The rearrangement links TRBV2 to TRBJ2-7; 8 bases are a match to TRBD2. The CDR3 spans 15 residues. Germline CDR1 reads SNHLY; CDR2 reads FYNNEI. The ends lost 8 bases at V and 4 bases at J; junction bases unmatched: 13. CDR3 protein: CASLAGGGSRYEQYF. Here the CDR3 DNA reads TGTGCCAGCCTGGCCGGGGGGGGGTCGCGATACGAGCAGTACTTC.

At least ten counts were recorded for this clonotype. The chain carries TRBV6-5 and TRBJ2-5; D is tentatively TRBD1 or TRBD2 (5 bases each). Germline V lookup: CDR1 MNHEY, CDR2 SVGAGI. Trimming left V 2 bases short and J 4 bases short, with 14 bases between. The CDR3 is 15 residues long. The CDR3 DNA is TGTGCCAGCAGTTACGGTCCCGAGAGGGGAGAGACCCAGTACTTC. Its translation: CASSYGPERGETQYF.

The chain carries TRBV20-1 and TRBJ2-7; TRBD2 matches 7 bases. Germline V lookup: CDR1 DFQATT, CDR2 SNEGSKA (reference sequence). There are 15 residues in the CDR3. The junction had 5 bases not matched to a gene; V was cut back by 0 bases and J by 0 bases. CDR3 bases: TGCAGTGCTAGAGATGGAGCGGGGAGCTCCTACGAGCAGTACTTC. Amino acid sequence: CSARDGAGSSYEQYF.

This clonotype was detected a few times. J is TRBJ2-1 and V is TRBV7-2, with D maybe TRBD2 (6 bases). CDR1 and CDR2 (germline): SGHTA, FQGNSA. The CDR3 covers 13 residues. V was pared by 3 bases and J by 8 bases, with 11 bases between. In DNA, the CDR3 is TGTGCCAGCAGCTTGGGACTCCCGGATGAGCAGTTCTTC. It codes for CASSLGLPDEQFF.

This clonotype was seen only a few times. V gene TRBV5-6 combines with J gene TRBJ2-1; TRBD1 matches at 9 bases. The CDR3 loop spans 16 amino acids. CDR1 is SGHDT and CDR2 is YYEEEE in the germline V gene. V trimming: 5 bases; J trimming: 11 bases; junction bases outside the gene matches: 17. The CDR3: CASRGLQGALSMKQFF. In DNA form, the CDR3 reads TGTGCCAGCAGAGGCCTACAGGGGGCGCTTTCAATGAAGCAGTTCTTC.

This clonotype was detected only a few times. The rearrangement links TRBV12-3 or TRBV12-4 to TRBJ2-3; 9 nucleotides match TRBD2. Unmatched junction bases numbered 3, after V lost 4 bases and J lost 4 bases. The CDR3 is made up of 14 amino acids. The chain's CDR3 is CASSWSSGADTQYF. The CDR3 DNA follows: TGTGCCAGCAGTTGGTCTAGCGGGGCAGATACGCAGTATTTT.

This clonotype was seen a handful of times. This chain connects TRBV6-5 to TRBJ2-1; 11 nucleotides align to TRBD2. This CDR3 has 16 residues. V gave up 6 bases and J gave up 3 bases; unmatched junction bases: 7. CDR1 is MNHEY and CDR2 is SVGAGI in the germline V gene. CDR3 bases: TGTGCCAGCAGCAGCACCGGGACTAGCGGCTACAATGAGCAGTTCTTC. Translating gives CASSSTGTSGYNEQFF.

This clonotype showed up many times. J is TRBJ2-7 and V is TRBV30; 9 nucleotides line up with TRBD2. Trimming removed 3 bases from V and 2 bases from J; junction bases left unmatched: 2. This CDR3 is built from 13 residues. Germline CDR1 is GTSNPN and CDR2 is SVGIG (reference sequence). For the CDR3, the DNA is TGTGCCTGGAGGACTAGCGGCACCTACGAGCAGTACTTC. Protein sequence: CAWRTSGTYEQYF.

This clonotype was seen at least ten times. The chain joins TRBV12-3 or TRBV12-4 to TRBJ1-5, with a possible D match to TRBD1 (5 bases). The CDR3 extends over 12 amino acids. V lost 4 bases to trimming and J lost 7 bases, with 8 bases between them. CDR3 bases: TGTGCCAGCAGTTACGGGGCGCAGCCCCAGCATTTT. It is translated as CASSYGAQPQHF.

This clonotype has only a few counts. The chain's CDR3 is CASSLVRDRGHSPLHF. CDR3 nucleotide sequence: TGCGCCAGCAGCTTGGTCAGGGATAGGGGACATTCACCCCTCCACTTT. J is TRBJ1-6 and V is TRBV5-1, with TRBD1 as a possible D gene (5 bases). This CDR3 is 16 amino acids long. Germline V gives CDR1 SGHRS, CDR2 YFSETQ. The germline V and J ends were trimmed by 0 bases and 8 bases, with 15 bases remaining between them.